The T cell receptor (beta chain) under discussion was sequenced for a study of CD8+ T cells in alopecia areata. At the level of the study: Treated patients swallowed 5 to 10 mg of oral tofacitinib twice daily.

Treatment described: oral pan-JAK inhibitor, 5-10 mg twice daily. Sequencing relied on a cDNA template that was reverse transcribed from extracted RNA. Clones were sequenced by immunoSEQ multiplex PCR, and TCRdb holds only the in-frame ones, with some missing. This table has about 250,000 clones, 60% appearing once. Study outcomes and limitations: In blood and scalp, many expanded lesional clones persisted during tofacitinib.

In regard to this clone: Its specificity is not known. In the same sample, other DNA sequences code for this CDR3.

This clonotype was obtained from a human donor with alopecia areata. The sample in question was CD4+ T cells sorted from blood, obtained around week 54, from a patient treated with tofacitinib.

The CDR3 sequence: CSAGTSGASTDTQYF. The CDR3 bases are TGCAGCGCAGGGACTAGCGGAGCTAGCACAGATACGCAGTATTTT. J is TRBJ2-3 and V is TRBV29-1, with 11 bases identical to TRBD2. Germline V gene sequence: CDR1 SQVTM, CDR2 ANQGSEA. The ends lost 7 bases at V and 0 bases at J; junction bases unmatched: 6. This CDR3 contains 15 residues.